This entry concerns a single T cell receptor beta chain. Its antigen is not identified. The V and J ends lost 6 bases and 6 bases respectively, with 11 bases between them. The CDR3 is 13 amino acids. Germline-derived CDR1 and CDR2 are ENHRY and SYGVKD. Profiled with immunoSEQ multiplex PCR; TCRdb holds only in-frame clones, not every one. The table records 70,000 to 90,000 clones, about nine tenths of them present only once. These data are taken from a study of T cell responses to AZD1222 COVID-19 vaccine. Findings of the study overall: White British donors predominated, females outnumbered males, and clonal diversity was possibly underestimated. A rise in Spike-specific TCR breadth and depth followed two AZD1222 doses. After the peak T cell response, and only then, were repertoires sampled.

The source is an adult who received the AZD1222 COVID-19 vaccine. The V gene is TRBV10-3, the J gene TRBJ2-2; D remains ambiguous. The sample in question was peripheral blood, obtained 28 days after the second AZD1222 dose. The CDR3 region is CAIRKLVPGELFF. CDR3 nucleotides: TGTGCCATCAGGAAGCTAGTCCCCGGGGAGCTGTTTTTT.